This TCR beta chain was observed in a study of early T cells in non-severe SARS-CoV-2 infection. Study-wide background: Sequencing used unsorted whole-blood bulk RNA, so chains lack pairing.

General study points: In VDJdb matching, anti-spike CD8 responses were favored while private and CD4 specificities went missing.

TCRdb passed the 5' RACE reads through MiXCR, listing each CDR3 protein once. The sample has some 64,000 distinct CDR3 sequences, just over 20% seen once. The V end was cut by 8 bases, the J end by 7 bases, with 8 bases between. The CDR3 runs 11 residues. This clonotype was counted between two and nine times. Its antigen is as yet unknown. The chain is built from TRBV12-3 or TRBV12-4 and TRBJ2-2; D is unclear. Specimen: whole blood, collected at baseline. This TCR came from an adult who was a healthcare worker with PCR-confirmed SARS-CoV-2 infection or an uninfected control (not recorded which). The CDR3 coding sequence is TGTGCCAGCTCCCCCGGCGGGGAGCTGTTTTTT. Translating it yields CASSPGGELFF.